Listed below are T cell receptor beta chains from one sample, sequenced in a study of T cell responses to AZD1222 COVID-19 vaccine. Repertoires were generated with immunoSEQ multiplex PCR, while TCRdb's copy carries only in-frame clones and drops some. Seen here are about 130,000 clones, around 83% observed once, and the top ten hold 12%. Sequenced material: peripheral blood, taken on day 0 of AZD1222 vaccination. These receptor sequences come from an adult in good health. Both conserved end residues are part of each CDR3. Fields, in order: D gene, V gene, clone size, J gene, CDR3 DNA, CDR3 protein. A D gene is named only where the DNA matches it firmly. Clone size is given for some rows only: seen once, a few or many times, or a class if the clone is expanded.

d_gene: .; v_gene: TRBV5-8; abundance: few; j_gene: TRBJ2-2; CDR3nt: TGTGCCAGCAGCTTCCAACTGGGGGCGAACGCCGGGGAGCTGTTTTTT; CDR3aa: CASSFQLGANAGELFF
d_gene: .; v_gene: TRBV7-9; abundance: .; j_gene: TRBJ1-4; CDR3nt: TGTGCCAGCAGCTTTTATAGGCAGGGAGATGAAAAACTGTTTTTT; CDR3aa: CASSFYRQGDEKLFF
d_gene: .; v_gene: TRBV19; abundance: .; j_gene: TRBJ1-1; CDR3nt: TGTGCCAGTAGTATTGCTGGGCTGGGTCCGAACACTGAAGCTTTCTTT; CDR3aa: CASSIAGLGPNTEAFF
d_gene: .; v_gene: TRBV30; abundance: .; j_gene: TRBJ2-2; CDR3nt: TGTGCCTGGAGTTCGCGGACCGGGGAGCTGTTTTTT; CDR3aa: CAWSSRTGELFF
d_gene: .; v_gene: TRBV5-1; abundance: .; j_gene: TRBJ1-4; CDR3nt: TGCGCCAGCAGCTCCCAGTTCGCAACTAATGAAAAACTGTTTTTT; CDR3aa: CASSSQFATNEKLFF
d_gene: TRBD2; v_gene: TRBV3-1/TRBV3-2; abundance: once; j_gene: TRBJ2-5; CDR3nt: TGTGCCAGCAGCCAGTGGACTAGCGGGAGCCGAGAGACCCAGTACTTC; CDR3aa: CASSQWTSGSRETQYF
d_gene: TRBD1; v_gene: TRBV5-1; abundance: once; j_gene: TRBJ1-3; CDR3nt: TGCGCCAGCAGCTCCGCCGGGACAGGAACAGGAAACACCATATATTTT; CDR3aa: CASSSAGTGTGNTIYF
d_gene: .; v_gene: TRBV3-1/TRBV3-2; abundance: .; j_gene: TRBJ1-5; CDR3nt: TGTGCCAGCAGCCTAGGACAGCCGCACGTTAATCAGCCCCAGCATTTT; CDR3aa: CASSLGQPHVNQPQHF
d_gene: .; v_gene: TRBV28; abundance: .; j_gene: TRBJ1-1; CDR3nt: TGTGCCAGCAGTGAGAACACTGAAGCTTTCTTT; CDR3aa: CASSENTEAFF
d_gene: .; v_gene: TRBV9; abundance: .; j_gene: TRBJ2-1; CDR3nt: TGTGCCAGCAGCGTAGACCCCGGACAGAATCGCTACAATGAGCAGTTCTTC; CDR3aa: CASSVDPGQNRYNEQFF
d_gene: TRBD1; v_gene: TRBV7-2; abundance: .; j_gene: TRBJ1-3; CDR3nt: TGTGCCAGCAGCATCCATGGGACAGGGTCTGGAAACACCATATATTTT; CDR3aa: CASSIHGTGSGNTIYF
d_gene: .; v_gene: TRBV5-8; abundance: .; j_gene: TRBJ2-1; CDR3nt: TGTGCCAGCAGCTCTTTAGGGGGGTCCTACAATGAGCAGTTCTTC; CDR3aa: CASSSLGGSYNEQFF
d_gene: TRBD2; v_gene: TRBV14; abundance: .; j_gene: TRBJ2-1; CDR3nt: TGTGCCAGCAGCCTAAGCGGGGGACCCTACAATGAGCAGTTCTTC; CDR3aa: CASSLSGGPYNEQFF
d_gene: .; v_gene: TRBV7-2; abundance: .; j_gene: TRBJ2-7; CDR3nt: TGTGCCAGCAGCAAGGGGGTAGGCTCCTACGAGCAGTACTTC; CDR3aa: CASSKGVGSYEQYF
d_gene: .; v_gene: TRBV20-1; abundance: .; j_gene: TRBJ2-7; CDR3nt: TGCAGTGCTAAGCCATCCTACGAGCAGTACTTC; CDR3aa: CSAKPSYEQYF
d_gene: .; v_gene: TRBV7-9; abundance: .; j_gene: TRBJ2-5; CDR3nt: TGTGCCAGCAACGGACCCGGGACACAAGAGACCCAGTACTTC; CDR3aa: CASNGPGTQETQYF
d_gene: TRBD2; v_gene: TRBV2; abundance: few; j_gene: TRBJ2-2; CDR3nt: TGTGCCTCTCAAGGCCGGGGACTAGTAGGCACCGGGGAGCTGTTTTTT; CDR3aa: CASQGRGLVGTGELFF
d_gene: TRBD1; v_gene: TRBV4-3; abundance: .; j_gene: TRBJ1-5; CDR3nt: TGCGCCAGCAGCCCGGGGACAGGGGATCAGCCCCAGCATTTT; CDR3aa: CASSPGTGDQPQHF
d_gene: TRBD1; v_gene: TRBV30; abundance: .; j_gene: TRBJ2-1; CDR3nt: TGTGCCTGGAGTCTCACCGACAGGGATCTTGAGGAGCAGTTCTTC; CDR3aa: CAWSLTDRDLEEQFF
d_gene: .; v_gene: TRBV24-1; abundance: .; j_gene: TRBJ2-1; CDR3nt: TGTGCCACCAGTGGAGGGGTCCCCTACAATGAGCAGTTCTTC; CDR3aa: CATSGGVPYNEQFF
d_gene: .; v_gene: TRBV3-1/TRBV3-2; abundance: few; j_gene: TRBJ1-4; CDR3nt: TGTGCCAGCAGCCAAGGGCGTAATGAAAAACTGTTTTTT; CDR3aa: CASSQGRNEKLFF
d_gene: .; v_gene: TRBV2; abundance: .; j_gene: TRBJ1-1; CDR3nt: TGTGCCAGCAAGGGGGTCGCGGTGGCTTTCTTT; CDR3aa: CASKGVAVAFF
d_gene: .; v_gene: TRBV5-6; abundance: .; j_gene: TRBJ2-7; CDR3nt: TGTGCCAGCAGGGAGCAGGGTAGCTCCTACGAGCAGTACTTC; CDR3aa: CASREQGSSYEQYF
d_gene: TRBD1; v_gene: TRBV6-5; abundance: .; j_gene: TRBJ1-1; CDR3nt: TGTGCCAGCAGACACGACAGGGGCATCGGTGAAGCTTTCTTT; CDR3aa: CASRHDRGIGEAFF
d_gene: .; v_gene: TRBV21-1; abundance: many; j_gene: TRBJ1-5; CDR3nt: TGTGCCAGCAGCAAAGACTCCCTGTGTAGCAATCAGCCCCAGCATTTT; CDR3aa: CASSKDSLCSNQPQHF
d_gene: .; v_gene: TRBV6-1; abundance: .; j_gene: TRBJ1-2; CDR3nt: TGTGCCAGCAGTGAATACTCCCACGCCTCCTATGGCTACACCTTC; CDR3aa: CASSEYSHASYGYTF
d_gene: TRBD1; v_gene: TRBV4-2; abundance: once; j_gene: TRBJ2-7; CDR3nt: TGTGCCAGCAGCCGGGGACAGGGCTACGAGCAGTACTTC; CDR3aa: CASSRGQGYEQYF
d_gene: .; v_gene: TRBV7-9; abundance: .; j_gene: TRBJ1-1; CDR3nt: TGTGCCAGCAGCTTAGTTCCTGAAGCTTTCTTT; CDR3aa: CASSLVPEAFF
d_gene: .; v_gene: TRBV27; abundance: once; j_gene: TRBJ1-2; CDR3nt: TGTGCCAGCAGTTCAGGCGGCAGCTACACCTTC; CDR3aa: CASSSGGSYTF
d_gene: TRBD2; v_gene: TRBV7-2; abundance: .; j_gene: TRBJ2-3; CDR3nt: TGTGCCAGCAGCTTACGTGGGACTAGCGGGGGCTTTTGGGATACGCAGTATTTT; CDR3aa: CASSLRGTSGGFWDTQYF
d_gene: TRBD2; v_gene: TRBV18; abundance: .; j_gene: TRBJ2-1; CDR3nt: TGTGCCAGCTCCATCATAGCGGGGGGCCTAAACAATGAGCAGTTCTTC; CDR3aa: CASSIIAGGLNNEQFF
d_gene: .; v_gene: TRBV6-5; abundance: few; j_gene: TRBJ1-1; CDR3nt: TGTGCCAGCAATCTCGCAGGAGGCACTGAAGCTTTCTTT; CDR3aa: CASNLAGGTEAFF
d_gene: .; v_gene: TRBV7-6; abundance: .; j_gene: TRBJ1-4; CDR3nt: TGTGCCAGCAGCTTAGTCGGCAGTCACTATGAAAAACTGTTTTTT; CDR3aa: CASSLVGSHYEKLFF
d_gene: .; v_gene: TRBV4-1; abundance: .; j_gene: TRBJ1-1; CDR3nt: TGCGCCAGCAGCCAAGCTGCAGACGAAGCTTTCTTT; CDR3aa: CASSQAADEAFF
d_gene: .; v_gene: TRBV18; abundance: .; j_gene: TRBJ2-2; CDR3nt: TGTGCCAGCTCACCATTCAACAGGAACACCGGGGAGCTGTTTTTT; CDR3aa: CASSPFNRNTGELFF
d_gene: .; v_gene: TRBV7-8; abundance: once; j_gene: TRBJ1-4; CDR3nt: TGTGCCAGCAGCAACCCGGGAATTGAAAAACTGTTTTTT; CDR3aa: CASSNPGIEKLFF
d_gene: .; v_gene: TRBV7-2; abundance: .; j_gene: TRBJ1-5; CDR3nt: TGTGCCAGCAGCTCCGAGAACCATCAGCCCCAGCATTTT; CDR3aa: CASSSENHQPQHF
d_gene: TRBD2; v_gene: TRBV6-5; abundance: .; j_gene: TRBJ2-7; CDR3nt: TGTGCCAGCTACGGGAGGGACTCCTACGAGCAGTACTTC; CDR3aa: CASYGRDSYEQYF
d_gene: .; v_gene: TRBV7-2; abundance: .; j_gene: TRBJ1-6; CDR3nt: TGTGCCAGCAGCCCTGGTGGACCCCTCCACTTT; CDR3aa: CASSPGGPLHF
d_gene: .; v_gene: TRBV29-1; abundance: .; j_gene: TRBJ2-5; CDR3nt: TGCAGCTCCACACCGGGGGAGGGGGGAGAGACCCAGTACTTC; CDR3aa: CSSTPGEGGETQYF
d_gene: .; v_gene: TRBV19; abundance: .; j_gene: TRBJ1-5; CDR3nt: TGTGCCAGTAGTGGGGGGAGTGGCAATCAGCCCCAGCATTTT; CDR3aa: CASSGGSGNQPQHF
d_gene: .; v_gene: TRBV6-5; abundance: .; j_gene: TRBJ1-1; CDR3nt: TGTGCCAGCAGTTACTCGGCGGGGCACACTGAAGCTTTCTTT; CDR3aa: CASSYSAGHTEAFF
d_gene: .; v_gene: TRBV7-2; abundance: .; j_gene: TRBJ1-1; CDR3nt: TGTGCCAGCAGCATCGGACGGGGGAACACTGAAGCTTTCTTT; CDR3aa: CASSIGRGNTEAFF
d_gene: TRBD2; v_gene: TRBV7-9; abundance: .; j_gene: TRBJ2-3; CDR3nt: TGTGCCAGCAGCTTTTCCGGGGGGAGCACAGATACGCAGTATTTT; CDR3aa: CASSFSGGSTDTQYF
d_gene: .; v_gene: TRBV4-3; abundance: .; j_gene: TRBJ1-1; CDR3nt: TGCGCCAGCAGCCAAGTTGCGAACACTGAAGCTTTCTTT; CDR3aa: CASSQVANTEAFF
d_gene: TRBD1; v_gene: TRBV5-1; abundance: .; j_gene: TRBJ1-4; CDR3nt: TGCGCCAGCAGCCCCGGGACAGGGCCTTCTAATGAAAAACTGTTTTTT; CDR3aa: CASSPGTGPSNEKLFF
d_gene: .; v_gene: TRBV6-6; abundance: .; j_gene: TRBJ1-1; CDR3nt: TGTGCCAGCAGTTACTATCAGGGGCTCCTGGGAGGTGAAGCTTTCTTT; CDR3aa: CASSYYQGLLGGEAFF
d_gene: .; v_gene: TRBV19; abundance: .; j_gene: TRBJ1-6; CDR3nt: TGTGCCAGTACCCCACGGACTAGGGCTGAGGGTAATTCACCCCTCCACTTT; CDR3aa: CASTPRTRAEGNSPLHF
d_gene: TRBD2; v_gene: TRBV7-2; abundance: .; j_gene: TRBJ2-3; CDR3nt: TGTGCCAGCAGCCCCCTCGGTTTAGCGGGAGCCACAGATACGCAGTATTTT; CDR3aa: CASSPLGLAGATDTQYF
d_gene: .; v_gene: TRBV6-5; abundance: medium-sized; j_gene: TRBJ1-1; CDR3nt: TGTGCCAGCGGAAAGGGGTTCGACACTGAAGCTTTCTTT; CDR3aa: CASGKGFDTEAFF
d_gene: .; v_gene: TRBV3-1/TRBV3-2; abundance: .; j_gene: TRBJ1-1; CDR3nt: TGTGCCAGCAGCCCGATGGTACTCGGGAACACTGAAGCTTTCTTT; CDR3aa: CASSPMVLGNTEAFF
d_gene: TRBD1; v_gene: TRBV9; abundance: once; j_gene: TRBJ2-5; CDR3nt: TGTGCCAGCAGCGTAGTCCCGGACAGGGGGCTAGAGACCCAGTACTTC; CDR3aa: CASSVVPDRGLETQYF
d_gene: .; v_gene: TRBV6-2/TRBV6-3; abundance: .; j_gene: TRBJ2-1; CDR3nt: TGTGCCAGCAGTTATGAGGGGGAGCGGGAAACGGAAGAGCAGTTCTTC; CDR3aa: CASSYEGERETEEQFF